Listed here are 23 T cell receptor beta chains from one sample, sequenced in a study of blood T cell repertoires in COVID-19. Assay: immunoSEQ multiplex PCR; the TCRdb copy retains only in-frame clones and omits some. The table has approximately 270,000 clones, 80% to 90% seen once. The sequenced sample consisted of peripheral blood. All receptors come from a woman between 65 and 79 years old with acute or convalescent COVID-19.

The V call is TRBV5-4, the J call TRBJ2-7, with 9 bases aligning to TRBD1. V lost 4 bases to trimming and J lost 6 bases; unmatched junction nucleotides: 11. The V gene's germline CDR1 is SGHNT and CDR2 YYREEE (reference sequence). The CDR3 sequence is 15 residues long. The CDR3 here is CASSQQLGTGSEQYF. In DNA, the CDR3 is TGTGCCAGCAGCCAGCAGCTTGGGACAGGGAGCGAGCAGTACTTC.

In nucleotides, the CDR3 is TGTGCCACCAGCACGGTGGGAGGGCCTAGGAGGGGCTACACCTTC. Translating it yields CATSTVGGPRRGYTF. The chain is built from TRBV15 and TRBJ1-2; D not resolved. The germline CDR1 and CDR2 sequences are LNHNV and YYDKDF (reference sequence). Trimming took off 4 bases at V and 8 bases at J, with 20 bases between the two ends. The CDR3 totals 15 residues.

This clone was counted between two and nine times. The CDR3 loop is CASSTGGLGQPQHF. CDR3 bases: TGTGCCAGCAGCACAGGGGGCCTTGGTCAGCCCCAGCATTTT. The chain uses TRBV6-6 and TRBJ1-5; 9 bases are a match to TRBD1. The CDR3 runs to 14 residues. V was pared by 6 bases and J by 6 bases, with 6 bases of the junction left unmatched. Per the germline V gene, CDR1 is MNHNY and CDR2 is SVGAGI (reference sequence).

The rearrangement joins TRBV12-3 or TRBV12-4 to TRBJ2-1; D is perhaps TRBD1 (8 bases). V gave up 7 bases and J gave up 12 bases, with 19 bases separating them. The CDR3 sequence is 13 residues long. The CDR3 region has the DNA TGTGCCAGCACCATAGGACAGGGAGGGGGGCAGTTCTTC. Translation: CASTIGQGGGQFF.

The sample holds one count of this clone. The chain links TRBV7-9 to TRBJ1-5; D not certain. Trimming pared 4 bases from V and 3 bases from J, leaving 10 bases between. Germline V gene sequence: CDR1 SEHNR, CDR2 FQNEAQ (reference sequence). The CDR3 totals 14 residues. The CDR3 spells CASSSPENNQPQHF. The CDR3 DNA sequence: TGTGCCAGCAGCTCACCGGAGAACAATCAGCCCCAGCATTTT.

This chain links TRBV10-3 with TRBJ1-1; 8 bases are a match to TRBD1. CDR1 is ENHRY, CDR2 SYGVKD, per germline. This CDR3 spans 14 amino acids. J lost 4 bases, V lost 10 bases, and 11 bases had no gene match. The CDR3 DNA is TGTGCCACTTCCCAGAGGACAGGGCCCACTGAAGCTTTCTTT. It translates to CATSQRTGPTEAFF.

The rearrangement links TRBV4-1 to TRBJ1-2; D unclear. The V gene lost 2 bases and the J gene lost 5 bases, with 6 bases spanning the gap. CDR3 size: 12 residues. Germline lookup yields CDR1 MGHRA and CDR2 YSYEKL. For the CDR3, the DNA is TGCGCCAGCAGCCAAACACAGTATGGCTACACCTTC. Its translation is CASSQTQYGYTF.

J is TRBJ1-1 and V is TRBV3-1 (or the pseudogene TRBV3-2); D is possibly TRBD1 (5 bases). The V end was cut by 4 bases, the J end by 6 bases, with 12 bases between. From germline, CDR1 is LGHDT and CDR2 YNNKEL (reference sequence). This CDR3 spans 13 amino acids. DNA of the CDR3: TGTGCCAGCAGCCCCCAAGCCAGGGCTGAAGCTTTCTTT. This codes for CASSPQARAEAFF.

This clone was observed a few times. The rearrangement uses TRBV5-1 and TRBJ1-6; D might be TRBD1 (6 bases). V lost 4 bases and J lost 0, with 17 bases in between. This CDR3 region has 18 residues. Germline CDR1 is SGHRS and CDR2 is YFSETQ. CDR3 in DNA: TGCGCCAGCAGCCCTTCGGGGGGGCTGGGCTCCTATAATTCACCCCTCCACTTT. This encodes CASSPSGGLGSYNSPLHF.

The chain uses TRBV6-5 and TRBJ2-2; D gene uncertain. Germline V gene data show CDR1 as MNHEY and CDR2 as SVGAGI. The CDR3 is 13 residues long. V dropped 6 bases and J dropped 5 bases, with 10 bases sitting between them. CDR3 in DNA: TGTGCCAGCAGCGGTCCCGGTACCGGGGAGCTGTTTTTT. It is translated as CASSGPGTGELFF.

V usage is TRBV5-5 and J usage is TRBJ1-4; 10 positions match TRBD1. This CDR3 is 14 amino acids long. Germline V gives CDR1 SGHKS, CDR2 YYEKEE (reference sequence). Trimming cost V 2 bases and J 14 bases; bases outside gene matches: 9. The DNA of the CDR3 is TGTGCCAGCAGCTTCGGGACAGGGGTCGGTCGGCTGTTTTTT. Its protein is CASSFGTGVGRLFF.

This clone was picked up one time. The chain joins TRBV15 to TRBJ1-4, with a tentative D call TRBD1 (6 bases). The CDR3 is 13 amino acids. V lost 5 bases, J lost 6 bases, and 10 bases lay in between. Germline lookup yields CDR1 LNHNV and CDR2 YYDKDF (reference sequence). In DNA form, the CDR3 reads TGTGCCACCAGCCCCGGGACATATGAAAAACTGTTTTTT. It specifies CATSPGTYEKLFF.

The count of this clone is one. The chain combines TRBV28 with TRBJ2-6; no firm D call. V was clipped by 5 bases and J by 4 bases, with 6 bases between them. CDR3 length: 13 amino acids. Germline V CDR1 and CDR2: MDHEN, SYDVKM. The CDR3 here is CASSLRGANVLTF. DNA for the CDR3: TGTGCCAGCAGTCTCCGGGGGGCCAACGTCCTGACTTTC.

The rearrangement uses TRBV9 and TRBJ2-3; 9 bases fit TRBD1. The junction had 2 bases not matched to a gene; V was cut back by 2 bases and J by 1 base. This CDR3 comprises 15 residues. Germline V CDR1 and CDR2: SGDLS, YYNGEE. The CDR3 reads CASSVRQGGTDTQYF. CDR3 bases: TGTGCCAGCAGCGTCCGACAGGGGGGCACAGATACGCAGTATTTT.

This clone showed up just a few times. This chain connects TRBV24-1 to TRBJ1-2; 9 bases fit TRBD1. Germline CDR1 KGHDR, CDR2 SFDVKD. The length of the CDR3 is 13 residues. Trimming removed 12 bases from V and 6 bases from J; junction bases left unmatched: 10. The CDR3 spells CASTAGTGNGYTF. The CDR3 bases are TGTGCCTCGACTGCCGGGACAGGGAATGGCTACACCTTC.

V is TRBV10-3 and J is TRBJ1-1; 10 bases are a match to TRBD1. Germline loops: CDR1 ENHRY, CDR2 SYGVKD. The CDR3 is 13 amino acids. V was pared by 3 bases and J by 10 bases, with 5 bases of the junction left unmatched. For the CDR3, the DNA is TGTGCCATCAGTGAAGACGGGACAGGGGCAGCTTTCTTT. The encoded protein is CAISEDGTGAAFF.

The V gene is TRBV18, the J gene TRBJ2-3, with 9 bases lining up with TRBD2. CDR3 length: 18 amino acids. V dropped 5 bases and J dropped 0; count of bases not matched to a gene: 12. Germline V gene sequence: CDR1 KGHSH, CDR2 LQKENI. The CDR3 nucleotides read TGTGCCAGCTCATTCGCGGGAGGGGCCTCTTCTAGCACAGATACGCAGTATTTT. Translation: CASSFAGGASSSTDTQYF. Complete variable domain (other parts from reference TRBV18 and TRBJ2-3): NAGVMQNPRHLVRRRGQEARLRCSPMKGHSHVYWYRQLPEEGLKFMVYLQKENIIDESGMPKERFSAEFPKEGPSILRIQQVVRGDSAAYFCASSFAGGASSSTDTQYFGPGTRLTVL.

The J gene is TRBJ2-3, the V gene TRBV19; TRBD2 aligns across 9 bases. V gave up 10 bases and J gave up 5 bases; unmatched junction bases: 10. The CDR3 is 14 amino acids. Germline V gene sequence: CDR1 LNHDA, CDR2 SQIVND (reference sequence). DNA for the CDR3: TGTGCCACCGGCCGTGCGGGGGGGCAAGATACGCAGTATTTT. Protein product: CATGRAGGQDTQYF. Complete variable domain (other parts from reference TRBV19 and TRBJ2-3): DGGITQSPKYLFRKEGQNVTLSCEQNLNHDAMYWYRQDPGQGLRLIYYSQIVNDFQKGDIAEGYSVSREKKESFPLTVTSAQKNPTAFYLCATGRAGGQDTQYFGPGTRLTVL.

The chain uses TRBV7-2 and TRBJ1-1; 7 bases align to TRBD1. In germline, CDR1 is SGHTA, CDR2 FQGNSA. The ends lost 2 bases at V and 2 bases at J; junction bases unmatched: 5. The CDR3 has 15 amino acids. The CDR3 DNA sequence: TGTGCCAGCAGCTTAAGGGGGCCACCAAACACTGAAGCTTTCTTT. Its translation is CASSLRGPPNTEAFF.

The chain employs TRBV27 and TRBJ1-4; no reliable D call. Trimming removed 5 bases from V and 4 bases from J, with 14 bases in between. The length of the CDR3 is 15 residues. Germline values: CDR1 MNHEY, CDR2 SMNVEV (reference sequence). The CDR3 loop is CASSPHRGLNEKLFF. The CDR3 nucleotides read TGTGCCAGCAGTCCTCACCGCGGCCTTAATGAAAAACTGTTTTTT.

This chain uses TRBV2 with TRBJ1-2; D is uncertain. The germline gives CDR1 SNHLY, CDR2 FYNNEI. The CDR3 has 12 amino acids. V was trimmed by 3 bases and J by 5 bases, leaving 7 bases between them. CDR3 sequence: CASSDGLYGYTF. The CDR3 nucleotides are TGTGCCAGCAGTGATGGACTGTATGGCTACACCTTC.

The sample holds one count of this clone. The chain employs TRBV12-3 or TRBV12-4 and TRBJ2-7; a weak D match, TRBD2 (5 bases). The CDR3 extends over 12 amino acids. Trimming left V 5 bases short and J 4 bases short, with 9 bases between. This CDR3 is CASSRRSYEQYF. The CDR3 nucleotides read TGTGCCAGCAGTCGGAGGTCTTACGAGCAGTACTTC.

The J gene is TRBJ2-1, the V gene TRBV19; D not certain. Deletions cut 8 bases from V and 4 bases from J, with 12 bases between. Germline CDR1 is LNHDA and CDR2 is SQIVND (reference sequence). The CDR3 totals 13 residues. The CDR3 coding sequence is TGTGCCAGTGGCCGTGGAGTGTACAATGAGCAGTTCTTC. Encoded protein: CASGRGVYNEQFF.